Following are 31 T cell receptor beta chains from one sample sequenced in a study of blood T cell repertoires in COVID-19. The assay was immunoSEQ multiplex PCR, and TCRdb's table has in-frame clones only and misses some. Counted here are more than 90,000 clones, approximately 91% occurring once; the ten biggest clones make up 15% to 20%. The sequencing sample was made of peripheral blood. The source of these receptors is a man aged 50-59 years with acute or convalescent COVID-19.

The V call is TRBV12-5, the J call TRBJ1-5, with 9 bases matching TRBD1. From germline, CDR1 is LGHNT and CDR2 FRNRAP. V trimming: 4 bases; J trimming: 5 bases; junction bases outside the gene matches: 12. This CDR3 region has 17 residues. In DNA, the CDR3 is TGTGCTAGTGGTTGTCATACTCGGGACAGGGATCATCAGCCCCAGCATTTT. Protein product: CASGCHTRDRDHQPQHF.

The chain uses TRBV27 and TRBJ2-1, with D perhaps matching TRBD2 (7 bases). V lost 1 base to trimming and J lost 7 bases, with 14 bases between them. CDR1 and CDR2 (germline): MNHEY, SMNVEV (reference sequence). The CDR3 sequence is 15 residues long. The CDR3 reads CASSLLGGAVNEQFF. The CDR3 nucleotides are TGTGCCAGCAGTTTATTAGGGGGGGCAGTGAATGAGCAGTTCTTC.

This chain uses TRBV19 with TRBJ2-7; no firm D call. CDR1 and CDR2 (germline): LNHDA, SQIVND (reference sequence). The CDR3 totals 13 residues. Trimming cost V 5 bases and J 1 base, with 9 bases left between them. This CDR3 is CASSAPGSYEQYF. The CDR3 nucleotides read TGTGCCAGTAGTGCACCGGGTTCCTACGAGCAGTACTTC.

V and J are TRBV4-1 and TRBJ1-1; D uncertain. The germline V and J ends were trimmed by 1 base and 0 bases, with 6 bases remaining between them. Germline V gene lookup returns CDR1 MGHRA and CDR2 YSYEKL. The CDR3 covers 14 residues. The CDR3 DNA sequence: TGCGCCAGCAGCCAAGGGGCCATGAACACTGAAGCTTTCTTT. Encoded protein: CASSQGAMNTEAFF.

The chain employs TRBV7-8 and TRBJ1-1; 10 bases are a match to TRBD1. The J segment lost 4 bases and the V segment lost 1 base, leaving 3 bases of the junction unmatched. Per germline, CDR1 SGHVS and CDR2 FQNEAQ. The CDR3 length is 15 residues. The CDR3 region is CASSLGDRGTTEAFF. CDR3 DNA sequence: TGTGCCAGCAGCTTAGGGGACAGGGGAACCACTGAAGCTTTCTTT.

The chain uses TRBV5-1 and TRBJ1-1; 9 bases line up with TRBD1. The germline V gene has CDR1 SGHRS and CDR2 YFSETQ. Losses at the gene ends were 3 bases for V and 6 bases for J; bases not matched to a gene: 3. The CDR3 runs 13 residues. The CDR3 DNA reads TGCGCCAGCAGCTCCACAGGGGGCTCTGAAGCTTTCTTT. It is translated as CASSSTGGSEAFF.

V usage is TRBV2 and J usage is TRBJ2-1; unclear D gene. Trimming cost V 5 bases and J 7 bases, with 9 bases left between them. Germline V gene data show CDR1 as SNHLY and CDR2 as FYNNEI. The CDR3 totals 12 residues. The CDR3 protein is CASSSSVNEQFF. Here the CDR3 DNA reads TGTGCCAGCAGTTCGAGCGTGAATGAGCAGTTCTTC.

This chain connects TRBV28 to TRBJ1-4; 10 bases map to TRBD1. Germline V gene sequence: CDR1 MDHEN, CDR2 SYDVKM. CDR3 length equals 16 residues. V lost 5 bases to trimming and J lost 0 bases; unmatched junction nucleotides: 3. For the CDR3, the DNA is TGTGCCAGCAGTCCGGGGACAGGGGCAACTAATGAAAAACTGTTTTTT. The encoded protein is CASSPGTGATNEKLFF.

The chain carries TRBV5-6 and TRBJ2-7; D not resolved. The CDR3 extends over 12 amino acids. Trimming cost V 2 bases and J 1 base, with 4 bases left between them. Germline V lookup: CDR1 SGHDT, CDR2 YYEEEE. The CDR3 nucleotides are TGTGCCAGCAGCTTCGGGTCCTACGAGCAGTACTTC. Translated: CASSFGSYEQYF.

CDR3 sequence: CASSLQGNQPQHF. The CDR3 DNA reads as TGTGCCAGCAGTTTACAGGGAAATCAGCCCCAGCATTTT. The gene calls are TRBV28 and TRBJ1-5, with D possibly matching TRBD1 (5 bases). V was cut by 2 bases and J by 4 bases, with 6 bases left in between. Germline V gene lookup returns CDR1 MDHEN and CDR2 SYDVKM. CDR3 length: 13 amino acids.

The V call is TRBV11-3, the J call TRBJ1-6; 7 nucleotides agree with TRBD1. This CDR3 is 14 amino acids long. Trimming at V came to 6 bases and at J to 9 bases, leaving 8 bases not matched to a gene. From germline, CDR1 is SGHNT and CDR2 YENEEA. The CDR3 nucleotides are TGTGCCAGCAGTTCCGGGACAGTAGGTTCACCCCTCCACTTT. It translates to CASSSGTVGSPLHF.

The genes are TRBV19 and TRBJ1-5; 11 positions match TRBD1. The ends lost 7 bases at V and 3 bases at J; junction bases unmatched: 8. This CDR3 spans 16 amino acids. CDR1 is LNHDA, CDR2 SQIVND, per germline (reference sequence). The CDR3 loop is CASITGTGGNNQPQHF. In DNA form, the CDR3 reads TGTGCCAGTATCACCGGGACAGGGGGAAACAATCAGCCCCAGCATTTT.

V gene TRBV7-6 combines with J gene TRBJ1-2, with D perhaps TRBD1 (6 bases). CDR1 SGHVS and CDR2 FNYEAQ come from the germline V gene. The V end lost 5 bases, the J end lost 6 bases, and 22 bases lay between the germline ends. The length of the CDR3 is 16 residues. CDR3 nucleotides: TGTGCCAGCAGCCCGCAACCCACGGGGGGCAGAGATGGCTACACCTTC. It codes for CASSPQPTGGRDGYTF.

This chain connects TRBV4-3 to TRBJ1-4; 7 positions agree with TRBD1. The CDR3 consists of 16 residues. Germline V gene sequence: CDR1 LGHNA, CDR2 YSLEER. The junction had 15 bases not matched to a gene; V was cut back by 4 bases and J by 10 bases. CDR3 DNA: TGCGCCAGCAGCCTTGGCGTGGGGCAGGGGGTGGTAAAACTGTTTTTT. As protein: CASSLGVGQGVVKLFF.

Only a few counts were recorded for this clone. The rearrangement joins TRBV14 to TRBJ1-2, with TRBD1 identical over 7 bases. The CDR3 covers 13 residues. J was trimmed by 8 bases and V by 7 bases; bases with no gene match: 10. The germline V gene encodes CDR1 SGHDN and CDR2 FVKESK. CDR3 region: CASTSIQGSGYTF. The CDR3 DNA follows: TGTGCCAGCACATCGATACAGGGGTCCGGCTACACCTTC. Variable domain in full (rest from reference TRBV14 and TRBJ1-2): EAGVTQFPSHSVIEKGQTVTLRCDPISGHDNLYWYRRVMGKEIKFLLHFVKESKQDESGMPNNRFLAERTGGTYSTLKVQPAELEDSGVYFCASTSIQGSGYTFGSGTRLTVV.

The rearrangement uses TRBV15 and TRBJ1-2; D remains ambiguous. The CDR3 is made up of 17 amino acids. With 0 bases removed from V and 4 bases from J, the gap between germline ends came to 18 bases. Germline CDR1 LNHNV, CDR2 YYDKDF (reference sequence). CDR3 nucleotides: TGTGCCACCAGCAGAGATAACAAGCGGACCACCGTCTATGGCTACACCTTC. Protein product: CATSRDNKRTTVYGYTF.

J is TRBJ1-6 and V is TRBV2, with no clear D. The CDR3 has 15 amino acids. Germline lookup yields CDR1 SNHLY and CDR2 FYNNEI. Between the trimmed V and J ends, which lost 9 bases and 5 bases, there was a span of 17 bases. The CDR3 here is CASAAEDLNNSPLHF. The CDR3 coding sequence is TGTGCCAGTGCGGCGGAGGATCTTAATAATTCACCCCTCCACTTT.

The rearrangement links TRBV30 to TRBJ1-6; D is undetermined. This CDR3 region has 12 residues. Trimming shortened V by 4 bases and J by 7 bases, and 8 bases separated the two germline ends. Per the germline V gene, CDR1 is GTSNPN and CDR2 is SVGIG (reference sequence). The CDR3 DNA is TGTGCCTGGAAAGCCGGGAATTCACCCCTCCACTTT. Encoded protein: CAWKAGNSPLHF.

The gene calls are TRBV6-5 and TRBJ1-6; 7 positions match TRBD1. The CDR3 spans 15 residues. The V segment lost 2 bases and the J segment 10 bases; nucleotides outside the gene matches: 8. The V gene's germline CDR1 is MNHEY and CDR2 SVGAGI. The CDR3 sequence: CASSYTTGLSSPLHF. DNA of the CDR3: TGTGCCAGCAGTTACACGACAGGGTTAAGCTCACCCCTCCACTTT.

The rearrangement links TRBV27 to TRBJ1-1; tentatively, D is TRBD1 (6 bases). V shed 2 bases and J shed 1 base, with 8 bases lying between them. CDR1 and CDR2 from the germline V gene are MNHEY and SMNVEV (reference sequence). The CDR3 has 14 amino acids. Here the CDR3 reads CASSLGTRNTEAFF. The CDR3 DNA follows: TGTGCCAGCAGTTTAGGGACACGGAACACTGAAGCTTTCTTT.

V gene TRBV28 combines with J gene TRBJ2-7, with 10 bases identical to TRBD1. Germline V gene lookup returns CDR1 MDHEN and CDR2 SYDVKM. Trimming cost V 6 bases and J 4 bases; bases outside gene matches: 6. The CDR3 totals 14 residues. The CDR3 sequence is CASSLDRGRYEQYF. CDR3 coding DNA: TGTGCCAGCAGCTTAGACAGGGGGCGTTACGAGCAGTACTTC.

The genes are TRBV7-2 and TRBJ1-2; TRBD1 matches at 7 bases. V dropped 5 bases and J dropped 8; count of bases not matched to a gene: 11. The CDR3 is 14 residues long. CDR1 is SGHTA, CDR2 FQGNSA, per germline. The chain's CDR3 is CASSPPDRAGGYTF. CDR3 nucleotides: TGTGCCAGCAGCCCGCCCGACAGGGCAGGCGGCTACACCTTC.

The chain uses TRBV29-1 and TRBJ1-2; TRBD1 matches 7 bases. The trim removed 8 bases at V and 3 bases at J, leaving 6 bases unmatched. The CDR3 extends over 12 amino acids. Germline CDR1 SQVTM, CDR2 ANQGSEA. The CDR3 bases are TGCAGCTCAACCCAGGGGGACTATGGCTACACCTTC. Its translation: CSSTQGDYGYTF. The whole variable domain, remainder taken from reference TRBV29-1 and TRBJ1-2, is SAVISQKPSRDICQRGTSLTIQCQVDSQVTMMFWYRQQPGQSLTLIATANQGSEATYESGFVIDKFPISRPNLTFSTLTVSNMSPEDSSIYLCSSTQGDYGYTFGSGTRLTVV.

The J gene is TRBJ1-3, the V gene TRBV19, with TRBD1 matching 9 bases. V lost 4 bases and J lost 0; bases outside the gene matches: 7. The CDR3 is 17 residues long. CDR1 is LNHDA and CDR2 is SQIVND in the germline V gene (reference sequence). The CDR3 sequence: CASSTRRDRASGNTIYF. DNA for the CDR3: TGTGCCAGTAGTACCAGGCGGGACAGGGCCTCTGGAAACACCATATATTTT.

This clone was seen only once. The rearrangement uses TRBV4-2 and TRBJ1-3; TRBD1 is a possible D gene (6 bases). The CDR3 extends over 19 amino acids. Trimming shortened V by 0 bases and J by 0 bases, and 18 bases separated the two germline ends. Looked up from germline, CDR1 is LGHNA and CDR2 is YNFKEQ. CDR3 nucleotide sequence: TGTGCCAGCAGCCAAGATAGTGGGGGCCTCTCCCCCTCTGGAAACACCATATATTTT. The encoded protein is CASSQDSGGLSPSGNTIYF.

This chain links TRBV9 with TRBJ1-2, with D maybe TRBD1 (5 bases). The germline V gene has CDR1 SGDLS and CDR2 YYNGEE. This CDR3 is 15 amino acids long. V lost 4 bases and J 3 bases, leaving 16 bases between the germline ends. CDR3 sequence: CASSPGQGNDYGYTF. The CDR3 region has the DNA TGTGCCAGCAGCCCAGGCCAGGGAAACGACTATGGCTACACCTTC. Complete variable domain (other parts from reference TRBV9 and TRBJ1-2): DSGVTQTPKHLITATGQRVTLRCSPRSGDLSVYWYQQSLDQGLQFLIQYYNGEERAKGNILERFSAQQFPDLHSELNLSSLELGDSALYFCASSPGQGNDYGYTFGSGTRLTVV.

J is TRBJ2-7 and V is TRBV19, with TRBD1 matching over 8 bases. The CDR3 is made up of 12 amino acids. V shed 5 bases and J 4 bases; nucleotides not matched to a gene: 1. Germline V gives CDR1 LNHDA, CDR2 SQIVND (reference sequence). The CDR3 sequence is CASSRQGYEQYF. As DNA, the CDR3 is TGTGCCAGTAGTCGACAGGGGTACGAGCAGTACTTC. Filled out from reference TRBV19 and TRBJ2-7, the complete variable domain reads DGGITQSPKYLFRKEGQNVTLSCEQNLNHDAMYWYRQDPGQGLRLIYYSQIVNDFQKGDIAEGYSVSREKKESFPLTVTSAQKNPTAFYLCASSRQGYEQYFGPGTRLTVT.

The J gene is TRBJ1-1, the V gene TRBV10-2; 11 nucleotides line up with TRBD1. The CDR3 totals 13 residues. Germline CDR1 is WSHSY and CDR2 is SAAADI. V was pared by 8 bases and J by 5 bases, with 4 bases of the junction left unmatched. The CDR3, as DNA: TGCGCCAGCCTAGGACAGGGGGCGACTGAAGCTTTCTTT. It encodes CASLGQGATEAFF.

The rearrangement links TRBV2 to TRBJ1-2; D not certain. V lost 7 bases and J lost 4, with 22 bases in between. Per germline, CDR1 SNHLY and CDR2 FYNNEI. This CDR3 comprises 16 residues. CDR3 in DNA: TGTGCCAGCACTAGAGGGCCAGCCGACCTCGCCTATGGCTACACCTTC. Its protein is CASTRGPADLAYGYTF.

This chain uses TRBV28 with TRBJ1-1; D might be TRBD1 (6 bases). Germline V gene sequence: CDR1 MDHEN, CDR2 SYDVKM. CDR3 length: 13 residues. Between the trimmed V and J ends, which lost 6 bases and 5 bases, there was a span of 13 bases. The CDR3 region is CASSIDRRTEAFF. CDR3 nucleotides: TGTGCCAGCAGCATCGACAGGAGAACTGAAGCTTTCTTT.

This rearrangement joins TRBV28 to TRBJ1-6; tentatively, D is TRBD1 (5 bases). Germline V gene lookup returns CDR1 MDHEN and CDR2 SYDVKM. The CDR3 loop spans 14 amino acids. The germline V and J ends were trimmed by 3 bases and 11 bases, with 14 bases remaining between them. The CDR3 is CASSFRGEPPPLHF. Written as DNA, the CDR3 is TGTGCCAGCAGTTTTCGGGGGGAGCCTCCACCCCTCCACTTT.